The 14 T cell receptor beta chains reported below all come from one sample, sequenced in a study of PD-1 blockade in classical Hodgkin lymphoma (TCRdb year 2020). The library was generated by the immunoSEQ multiplex PCR assay. The immuneACCESS repertoire file appears here via TCRdb, limited to in-frame rearrangements. These files lack a portion of the clones; in checked studies, under half of the deficit traces to unresolved V genes, and the cause of the others is not known. This sample gives some 90,000 clones in total; 75% to 85% of them show up just once. The ten largest clonotypes hold 15% to 20% of the sample. The meaning of the sample's time point label: cycle 4 day 1 (C4D1), after less than 7 weeks of nivolumab. Every trial patient had relapsed following autologous stem cell transplantation, and prior brentuximab vedotin exposure was what differed among cohorts A, B and C. Sample: peripheral blood mononuclear cells (PBMCs), taken before the fourth cycle of nivolumab. The receptor source for this set is a human donor with classical Hodgkin lymphoma.

This chain uses TRBV6-4 with TRBJ2-7; tentative D call: TRBD2 (5 bases). The CDR3 loop spans 12 amino acids. Per the germline V gene, CDR1 is MRHNA and CDR2 is SNTAGT. V lost 8 bases, J lost 3 bases, and 11 bases lay in between. The CDR3 DNA is TGTGCCAGCGGCCGACTAAGCTACGAGCAGTACTTC. Encoded protein: CASGRLSYEQYF.

V gene TRBV11-2 combines with J gene TRBJ2-1; D remains unclear. Trimming took off 5 bases at V and 9 bases at J, with 11 bases between the two ends. The germline CDR1 and CDR2 sequences are SGHAT and FQNNGV. The CDR3 is made up of 12 amino acids. In DNA form, the CDR3 reads TGTGCCAGCAGCCTTCTAGTGGGTGAGCAGTTCTTC. Translated, it gives CASSLLVGEQFF. The full variable domain, its missing parts supplied by reference TRBV11-2 and TRBJ2-1, is EAGVAQSPRYKIIEKRQSVAFWCNPISGHATLYWYQQILGQGPKLLIQFQNNGVVDDSQLPKDRFSAERLKGVDSTLKIQPAKLEDSAVYLCASSLLVGEQFFGPGTRLTVL.

The genes are TRBV9 and TRBJ1-1; no clear D gene. V lost 0 bases and J lost 4, with 13 bases in between. Germline V gene data show CDR1 as SGDLS and CDR2 as YYNGEE. This CDR3 has 15 amino acids. CDR3: CASSVDHGWSTEAFF. CDR3 nucleotide sequence: TGTGCCAGCAGCGTAGACCACGGCTGGAGCACTGAAGCTTTCTTT.

CDR3 bases: TGTGCCAGTAGTATACGGACTAGCGGGACATCCGAGCAGTACTTC. Its protein product is CASSIRTSGTSEQYF. The V gene is TRBV19, the J gene TRBJ2-7, with 12 nucleotides matching TRBD2. The V gene end was trimmed by 2 bases and the J gene end by 6 bases; junction bases not matched to a gene: 5. In germline, CDR1 is LNHDA, CDR2 SQIVND (reference sequence). The CDR3 has 15 amino acids.

The genes are TRBV7-8 and TRBJ2-1; D might be TRBD2 (5 bases). Germline CDR1 and CDR2: SGHVS and FQNEAQ. This CDR3 has 14 amino acids. V shed 5 bases and J shed 3 bases, with 11 bases lying between them. This chain's CDR3 is CASSHGLSYNEQFF. CDR3 nucleotides: TGTGCCAGCAGCCACGGACTCAGCTACAATGAGCAGTTCTTC.

This clone was counted a few times. The chain couples TRBV28 to TRBJ1-2; D gene uncertain. Germline CDR1 is MDHEN and CDR2 is SYDVKM. Trimming took off 2 bases at V and 4 bases at J, with 14 bases between the two ends. This CDR3 contains 15 residues. The chain's CDR3 is CASSLVAVSAYGYTF. The DNA for the CDR3 is TGTGCCAGCAGTTTAGTGGCAGTTTCGGCCTATGGCTACACCTTC.

The rearrangement joins TRBV15 to TRBJ1-4, with D unclear. In germline, CDR1 is LNHNV, CDR2 YYDKDF (reference sequence). Trimming pared 0 bases from V and 14 bases from J, leaving 10 bases between. This CDR3 contains 12 residues. The CDR3 region has the DNA TGTGCCACCAGCAGAGATCGGTTATTTCTGTTTTTT. Residues: CATSRDRLFLFF.

This rearrangement joins TRBV6-4 to TRBJ2-1, with D tentatively TRBD2 (5 bases). The CDR3 length is 15 residues. Germline V lookup: CDR1 MRHNA, CDR2 SNTAGT. V was trimmed by 5 bases and J by 10 bases, leaving 21 bases between them. The CDR3 loop is CASSRLAESYREQFF. The CDR3, as DNA: TGTGCCAGCAGTAGGCTAGCCGAGTCATATAGGGAGCAGTTCTTC.

This sequence joins TRBV6-6 and TRBJ1-1; possibly TRBD1 for D (5 bases). With 6 bases removed from V and 5 bases from J, the gap between germline ends came to 16 bases. Germline CDR1 reads MNHNY; CDR2 reads SVGAGI (reference sequence). The CDR3 is made up of 14 amino acids. CDR3 sequence: CASSIGQRGTEAFF. CDR3 coding DNA: TGTGCCAGCAGCATCGGACAAAGGGGAACTGAAGCTTTCTTT.

J is TRBJ2-7 and V is TRBV2; D possibly corresponds to TRBD1 (6 bases). Germline values: CDR1 SNHLY, CDR2 FYNNEI. Trimming shortened V by 5 bases and J by 6 bases, and 14 bases separated the two germline ends. This CDR3 has 13 residues. CDR3 sequence reads: CASSYGQTGEQYF. DNA for the CDR3: TGTGCCAGCAGTTACGGACAGACGGGCGAGCAGTACTTC. Filled out from reference TRBV2 and TRBJ2-7, the complete variable domain reads EPEVTQTPSHQVTQMGQEVILRCVPISNHLYFYWYRQILGQKVEFLVSFYNNEISEKSEIFDDQFSVERPDGSNFTLKIRSTKLEDSAMYFCASSYGQTGEQYFGPGTRLTVT.

This clone showed up just a few times. The chain has TRBV30 and TRBJ2-2, with D uncertain. The germline CDR1 and CDR2 sequences are GTSNPN and SVGIG (reference sequence). The CDR3 totals 16 residues. Trimming cost V 6 bases and J 0 bases, with 17 bases left between them. DNA of the CDR3: TGTGCCTGCCCGGCGACACGACCCGCGAACACCGGGGAGCTGTTTTTT. It translates to CACPATRPANTGELFF.

This chain uses TRBV29-1 with TRBJ1-1; TRBD1 might be the D (5 bases). V was trimmed by 3 bases and J by 0 bases, leaving 17 bases between them. CDR1 SQVTM and CDR2 ANQGSEA come from the germline V gene. CDR3 length: 16 residues. The CDR3 loop reads CSVDARAGPMNTEAFF. CDR3 bases: TGCAGCGTTGACGCGAGGGCGGGGCCGATGAACACTGAAGCTTTCTTT.

V usage is TRBV10-3 and J usage is TRBJ2-1; the match to TRBD2 covers 8 bases. Germline lookup yields CDR1 ENHRY and CDR2 SYGVKD. The junction had 12 bases not matched to a gene; V was cut back by 6 bases and J by 8 bases. There are 15 residues in the CDR3. The chain's CDR3 is CAIRPLGTSYDEQFF. The CDR3 nucleotides read TGTGCCATCAGGCCCCTCGGGACTAGTTACGATGAGCAGTTCTTC.

The chain uses TRBV28 and TRBJ2-7; 8 bases align to TRBD2. Losses at the gene ends were 6 bases for V and 4 bases for J; bases not matched to a gene: 2. Per the germline V gene, CDR1 is MDHEN and CDR2 is SYDVKM. The CDR3 is 12 residues long. The CDR3 protein is CASRLAEYEQYF. CDR3 DNA: TGTGCCAGCAGACTAGCGGAGTACGAGCAGTACTTC.